The clone carrying this T cell receptor beta chain occurred many times. Germline V gene data show CDR1 as SGHTA and CDR2 as FQGNSA. This CDR3 has 15 amino acids. V lost 6 bases to trimming and J lost 2 bases; unmatched junction nucleotides: 7. TCRdb re-called the reads with MiXCR, one entry per CDR3 protein. The sample has fewer than 80,000 distinct CDR3 sequences; roughly 20% are singletons. This sample stems from a study of lung T cells in sarcoidosis with Löfgren's syndrome. The chain has TRBV7-2 and TRBJ2-1; 7 nucleotides agree with TRBD1. This receptor was identified in a human donor with sarcoidosis (Löfgren's syndrome or another form), or a control subject (not recorded which). Sequenced input: CD4+ T cells from PBMCs. CDR3 DNA sequence: TGTGCCAGCAGGCCCCCCGGGACAGCCTACAATGAGCAGTTCTTC. Translating gives CASRPPGTAYNEQFF.